One sample yielded the 16 T cell receptor beta chains listed below, sequenced in a study of long-term antiretroviral therapy in people with HIV. Researchers ran immunoSEQ v3.0 at survey level. Profiling relied on immunoSEQ multiplex PCR, and the TCRdb table lists in-frame clones only, not all of them. Here the sample spans approximately 22,000 clones, roughly 80% being singletons. Material: unsorted PBMCs, obtained 1.9 years after starting antiretroviral therapy. These receptors originate from a woman between 45 and 65 years old with HIV.

The gene calls are TRBV19 and TRBJ1-5; 9 positions match TRBD1. V gave up 6 bases and J gave up 4 bases; unmatched junction bases: 10. The germline gives CDR1 LNHDA, CDR2 SQIVND (reference sequence). This CDR3 spans 16 amino acids. In nucleotides, the CDR3 is TGTGCCAGTAGCCACTTTACAGGGGGCCTAAATCAGCCCCAGCATTTT. This codes for CASSHFTGGLNQPQHF.

J is TRBJ2-5 and V is TRBV15; 7 nucleotides line up with TRBD2. Germline CDR1 and CDR2: LNHNV and YYDKDF (reference sequence). The J segment lost 3 bases and the V segment lost 1 base, leaving 8 bases of the junction unmatched. This CDR3 is built from 16 residues. The DNA of the CDR3 is TGTGCCACCAGCAGAGCGTCTTCGAGCGGGGAAGAGACCCAGTACTTC. Translated: CATSRASSSGEETQYF. The whole variable domain, filled in from reference TRBV15 and TRBJ2-5, reads DAMVIQNPRYQVTQFGKPVTLSCSQTLNHNVMYWYQQKSSQAPKLLFHYYDKDFNNEADTPDNFQSRRPNTSFCFLDIRSPGLGDTAMYLCATSRASSSGEETQYFGPGTRLLVL.

The chain uses TRBV5-4 and TRBJ1-1; D unresolved. Germline V gives CDR1 SGHNT, CDR2 YYREEE (reference sequence). This CDR3 has 14 amino acids. V lost 2 bases, J lost 4 bases, and 12 bases lay in between. The CDR3, as DNA: TGTGCCAGCAGCTTCCCCCTGGGGAGCACTGAAGCTTTCTTT. It specifies CASSFPLGSTEAFF.

J is TRBJ2-2 and V is TRBV4-1; 8 positions agree with TRBD1. The CDR3 extends over 15 amino acids. Germline V CDR1 and CDR2: MGHRA, YSYEKL. Trimming cost V 0 bases and J 8 bases; bases outside gene matches: 5. CDR3: CASSQDQGARGELFF. DNA of the CDR3: TGCGCCAGCAGCCAAGATCAGGGGGCGCGGGGGGAGCTGTTTTTT.

The chain is built from TRBV29-1 and TRBJ2-3, with TRBD1 matching 10 bases. The V segment lost 6 bases and the J segment 5 bases; nucleotides outside the gene matches: 8. Germline values: CDR1 SQVTM, CDR2 ANQGSEA. The CDR3 loop spans 14 amino acids. CDR3 loop: CSVHDRGLVDTQYF. The CDR3 nucleotides read TGCAGCGTCCACGACAGGGGGCTGGTAGATACGCAGTATTTT.

V usage is TRBV6-6 and J usage is TRBJ2-5; D tentatively fits TRBD1 or TRBD2 (5 bases each). From germline, CDR1 is MNHNY and CDR2 SVGAGI (reference sequence). CDR3 length: 16 residues. Trimming left V 8 bases short and J 5 bases short, with 24 bases between. CDR3 nucleotide sequence: TGTGCCAGCGTTGGTACCCGGGGCACCAGGGTGGAGACCCAGTACTTC. Its protein is CASVGTRGTRVETQYF.

The V and J genes are TRBV2 and TRBJ2-5, with D perhaps assigned TRBD1 or TRBD2 (5 bases each). The V end lost 6 bases, the J end lost 4 bases, and 12 bases lay between the germline ends. The germline CDR1 and CDR2 sequences are SNHLY and FYNNEI. This CDR3 comprises 13 residues. CDR3 in DNA: TGTGCCAGCAGCCGGGACGGCCGAGAGACCCAGTACTTC. This sequence encodes CASSRDGRETQYF.

This clone was seen a few times. This chain uses TRBV6-6 with TRBJ1-2; the D is unclear. CDR1 and CDR2 (germline): MNHNY, SVGAGI (reference sequence). The ends were cut back, 2 bases at V and 4 bases at J, with 11 bases in the middle. The CDR3 consists of 14 residues. The CDR3 bases are TGTGCCAGCAGTTACGGATCCACGGGCTATGGCTACACCTTC. This codes for CASSYGSTGYGYTF.

This sequence joins TRBV13 and TRBJ2-2; D is ambiguous. This CDR3 spans 14 amino acids. Trimming pared 3 bases from V and 3 bases from J, leaving 8 bases between. Germline assignment: CDR1 PRHDT and CDR2 FYEKMQ (reference sequence). The CDR3 DNA is TGTGCCAGCAGCTTTGGCGGATACACCGGGGAGCTGTTTTTT. Protein: CASSFGGYTGELFF.

The chain carries TRBV7-2 and TRBJ1-5; no firm D call. The CDR3 is 14 amino acids. Trimming removed 2 bases at V and 5 bases at J, with 10 bases between. Germline V lookup: CDR1 SGHTA, CDR2 FQGNSA. CDR3 nucleotides: TGTGCCAGCAGCTTAACTCCCGCTTATCAGCCCCAGCATTTT. It yields the protein CASSLTPAYQPQHF.

This clone is termed medium-sized. The chain employs TRBV28 and TRBJ2-1, with 8 bases fitting TRBD2. Germline values: CDR1 MDHEN, CDR2 SYDVKM. The CDR3 runs to 19 residues. Losses at the gene ends were 3 bases for V and 4 bases for J; bases not matched to a gene: 17. This CDR3 is CASSFYRTSGPYNYNEQFF. CDR3 nucleotides: TGTGCCAGCAGTTTTTACCGAACTAGCGGACCTTACAATTACAATGAGCAGTTCTTC.

The chain is built from TRBV6-4 and TRBJ2-4, with 9 bases identical to TRBD2. Per the germline V gene, CDR1 is MRHNA and CDR2 is SNTAGT. With 3 bases clipped from V and 3 bases from J, the junction kept 6 bases outside the gene matches. The CDR3 is 16 residues long. CDR3 DNA: TGTGCCAGCAGTGAGCGGGGGGGCGGAGGCAAAAACATTCAGTACTTC. This gives the protein CASSERGGGGKNIQYF.

The gene calls are TRBV15 and TRBJ2-1; 10 nucleotides line up with TRBD2. Germline V gene data show CDR1 as LNHNV and CDR2 as YYDKDF (reference sequence). This CDR3 region has 18 residues. J lost 10 bases, V lost 0 bases, and 15 bases had no gene match. This chain's CDR3 is CATSRDRVAGGGGGEQFF. CDR3 DNA sequence: TGTGCCACCAGCAGAGATCGGGTAGCGGGGGGCGGGGGCGGAGAGCAGTTCTTC.

In its sample, this clone was seen once. The V gene is TRBV5-1, the J gene TRBJ2-1, with a weak D call TRBD2 (6 bases). CDR3 length: 15 amino acids. V gave up 0 bases and J gave up 3 bases, with 10 bases separating them. Germline CDR1 SGHRS, CDR2 YFSETQ. The CDR3 loop is CASSLEVAVYNEQFF. CDR3 nucleotides: TGCGCCAGCAGCTTGGAAGTAGCGGTCTACAATGAGCAGTTCTTC. Looking up the rest from reference TRBV5-1 and TRBJ2-1 gives the full variable domain: KAGVTQTPRYLIKTRGQQVTLSCSPISGHRSVSWYQQTPGQGLQFLFEYFSETQRNKGNFPGRFSGRQFSNSRSEMNVSTLELGDSALYLCASSLEVAVYNEQFFGPGTRLTVL.

This clone has just one count. J is TRBJ2-7 and V is TRBV16, with D tentatively TRBD2 (6 bases). CDR3 size: 13 residues. The V gene lost 2 bases and the J gene lost 4 bases, with 9 bases spanning the gap. The germline V gene has CDR1 KGHSY and CDR2 FQNENV. The CDR3 region is CASSQRSGYEQYF. CDR3 bases: TGTGCCAGCAGCCAAAGGAGCGGGTACGAGCAGTACTTC.

This chain connects TRBV18 to TRBJ2-3; 9 positions agree with TRBD2. Germline CDR1 is KGHSH and CDR2 is LQKENI. V lost 4 bases and J lost 1; bases outside the gene matches: 9. The CDR3 sequence is 17 residues long. CDR3: CASSHLSGGQGTDTQYF. CDR3 sequence (DNA): TGTGCCAGCTCACACCTTAGCGGGGGCCAAGGCACAGATACGCAGTATTTT.